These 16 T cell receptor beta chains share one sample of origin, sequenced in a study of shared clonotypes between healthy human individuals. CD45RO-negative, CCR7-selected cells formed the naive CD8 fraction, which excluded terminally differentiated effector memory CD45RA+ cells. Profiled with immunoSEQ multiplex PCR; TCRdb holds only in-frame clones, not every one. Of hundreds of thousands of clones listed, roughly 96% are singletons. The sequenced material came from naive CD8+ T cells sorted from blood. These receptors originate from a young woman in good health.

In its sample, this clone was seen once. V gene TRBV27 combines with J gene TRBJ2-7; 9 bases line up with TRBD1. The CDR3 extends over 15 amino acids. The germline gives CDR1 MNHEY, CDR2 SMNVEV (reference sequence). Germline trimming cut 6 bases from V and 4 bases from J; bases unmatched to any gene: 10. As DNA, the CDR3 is TGTGCCAGCAGGGACCTCGGGACAGGGTATTACGAGCAGTACTTC. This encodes CASRDLGTGYYEQYF.

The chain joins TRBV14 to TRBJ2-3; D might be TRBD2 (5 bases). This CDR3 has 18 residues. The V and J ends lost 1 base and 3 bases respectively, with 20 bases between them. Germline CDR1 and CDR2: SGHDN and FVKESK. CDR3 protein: CASSQGSDSYFSTDTQYF. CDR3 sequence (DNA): TGTGCCAGCAGCCAAGGTTCGGACTCCTACTTCTCGACAGATACGCAGTATTTT.

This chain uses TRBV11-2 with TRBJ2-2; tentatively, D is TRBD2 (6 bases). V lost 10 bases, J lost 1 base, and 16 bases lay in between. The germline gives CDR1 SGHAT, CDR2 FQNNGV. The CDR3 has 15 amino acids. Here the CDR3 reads CATEGRRQNTGELFF. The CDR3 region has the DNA TGTGCCACCGAGGGGAGGCGGCAGAACACCGGGGAGCTGTTTTTT.

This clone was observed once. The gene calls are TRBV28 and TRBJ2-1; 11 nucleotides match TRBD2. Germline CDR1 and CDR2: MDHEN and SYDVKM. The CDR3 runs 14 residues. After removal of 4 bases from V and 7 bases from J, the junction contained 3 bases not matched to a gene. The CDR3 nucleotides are TGTGCCAGCAGTTCGGGACTAGCGGAAAATGAGCAGTTCTTC. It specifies CASSSGLAENEQFF. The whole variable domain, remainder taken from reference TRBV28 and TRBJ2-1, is DVKVTQSSRYLVKRTGEKVFLECVQDMDHENMFWYRQDPGLGLRLIYFSYDVKMKEKGDIPEGYSVSREKKERFSLILESASTNQTSMYLCASSSGLAENEQFFGPGTRLTVL.

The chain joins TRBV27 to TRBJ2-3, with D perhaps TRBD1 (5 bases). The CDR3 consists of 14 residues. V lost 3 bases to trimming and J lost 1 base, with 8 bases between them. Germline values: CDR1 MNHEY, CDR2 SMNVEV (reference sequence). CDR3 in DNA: TGTGCCAGCAGTTTGGTAGGGGGCACAGATACGCAGTATTTT. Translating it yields CASSLVGGTDTQYF.

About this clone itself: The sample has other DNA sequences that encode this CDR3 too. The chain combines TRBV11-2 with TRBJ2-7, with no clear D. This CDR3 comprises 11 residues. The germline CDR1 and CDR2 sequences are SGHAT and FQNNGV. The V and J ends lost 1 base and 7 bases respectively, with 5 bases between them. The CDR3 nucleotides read TGTGCCAGCAGCTTAGGCCGGGAGCAGTACTTC. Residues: CASSLGREQYF.

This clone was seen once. As DNA, the CDR3 is TGTGCCAGCAGCTTGGGGGGTCTGACAGATACGCAGTATTTT. Residues: CASSLGGLTDTQYF. The chain joins TRBV7-9 to TRBJ2-3; TRBD2 is a possible D gene (6 bases). Between the trimmed V and J ends, which lost 3 bases and 3 bases, there was a span of 10 bases. The germline V gene has CDR1 SEHNR and CDR2 FQNEAQ (reference sequence). The CDR3 runs to 14 residues.

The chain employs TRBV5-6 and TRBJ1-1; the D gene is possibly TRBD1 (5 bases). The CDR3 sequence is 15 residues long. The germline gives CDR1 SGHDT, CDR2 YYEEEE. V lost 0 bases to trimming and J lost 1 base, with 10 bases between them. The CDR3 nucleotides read TGTGCCAGCAGCTTGGACGGGGGACCGAACACTGAAGCTTTCTTT. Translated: CASSLDGGPNTEAFF.

The CDR3 protein is CASSLAASPGPYEQYF. As DNA, the CDR3 is TGTGCCAGCAGCTTAGCAGCCTCTCCTGGGCCCTACGAGCAGTACTTC. The V and J genes are TRBV7-8 and TRBJ2-7, with unresolved D. CDR3 length: 16 residues. Trimming removed 0 bases at V and 2 bases at J, with 14 bases between. Germline CDR1 and CDR2: SGHVS and FQNEAQ.

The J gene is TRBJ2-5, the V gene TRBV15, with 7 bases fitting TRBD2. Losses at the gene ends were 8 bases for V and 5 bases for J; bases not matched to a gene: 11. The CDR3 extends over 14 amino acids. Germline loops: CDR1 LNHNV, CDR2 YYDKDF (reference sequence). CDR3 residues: CATQPRTSWETQYF. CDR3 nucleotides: TGTGCCACCCAGCCCCGGACTAGTTGGGAGACCCAGTACTTC. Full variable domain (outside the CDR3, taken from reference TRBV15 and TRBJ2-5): DAMVIQNPRYQVTQFGKPVTLSCSQTLNHNVMYWYQQKSSQAPKLLFHYYDKDFNNEADTPDNFQSRRPNTSFCFLDIRSPGLGDTAMYLCATQPRTSWETQYFGPGTRLLVL.

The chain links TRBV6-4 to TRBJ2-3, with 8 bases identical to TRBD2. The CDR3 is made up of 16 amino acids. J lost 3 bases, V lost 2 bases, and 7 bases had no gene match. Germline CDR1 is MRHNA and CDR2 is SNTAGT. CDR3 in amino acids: CASSDIWREATDTQYF. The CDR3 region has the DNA TGTGCCAGCAGTGACATTTGGCGGGAGGCAACAGATACGCAGTATTTT.

The CDR3 protein is CASSSGLSSAGELFF. For the CDR3, the DNA is TGTGCCAGCAGCTCGGGACTATCCTCCGCCGGGGAGCTGTTTTTT. The chain combines TRBV7-9 with TRBJ2-2, with TRBD2 matching over 7 bases. CDR3 length: 15 amino acids. The V and J ends lost 4 bases and 6 bases, in that order; junction bases with no gene match: 8. Per germline, CDR1 SEHNR and CDR2 FQNEAQ (reference sequence).

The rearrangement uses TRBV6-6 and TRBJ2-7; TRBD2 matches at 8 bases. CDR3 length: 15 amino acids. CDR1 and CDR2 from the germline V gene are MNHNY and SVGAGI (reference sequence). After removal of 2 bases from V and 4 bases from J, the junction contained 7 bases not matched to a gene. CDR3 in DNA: TGTGCCAGCAGTTACAGGAGCGGGAGATCGTACGAGCAGTACTTC. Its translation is CASSYRSGRSYEQYF.

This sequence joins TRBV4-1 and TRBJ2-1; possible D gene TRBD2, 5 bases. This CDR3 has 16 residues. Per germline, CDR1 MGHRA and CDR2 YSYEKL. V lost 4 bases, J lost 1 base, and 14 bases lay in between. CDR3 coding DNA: TGCGCCAGCAGCCTTTTCAGCGGAACTTCCTACAATGAGCAGTTCTTC. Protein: CASSLFSGTSYNEQFF.

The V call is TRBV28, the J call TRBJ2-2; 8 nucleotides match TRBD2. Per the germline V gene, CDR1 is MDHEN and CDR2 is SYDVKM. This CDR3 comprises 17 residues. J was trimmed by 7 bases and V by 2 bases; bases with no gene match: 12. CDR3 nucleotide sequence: TGTGCCAGCAGTTTAAGGAGTGCGGGGGGCAAAAACGGGGAGCTGTTTTTT. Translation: CASSLRSAGGKNGELFF. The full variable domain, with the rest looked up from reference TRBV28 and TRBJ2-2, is DVKVTQSSRYLVKRTGEKVFLECVQDMDHENMFWYRQDPGLGLRLIYFSYDVKMKEKGDIPEGYSVSREKKERFSLILESASTNQTSMYLCASSLRSAGGKNGELFFGEGSRLTVL.

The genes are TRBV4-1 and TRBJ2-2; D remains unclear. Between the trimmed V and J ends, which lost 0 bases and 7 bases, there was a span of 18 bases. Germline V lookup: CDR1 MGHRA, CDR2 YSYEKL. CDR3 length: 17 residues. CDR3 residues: CASSQDPLGLGIGELFF. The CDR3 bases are TGCGCCAGCAGCCAAGACCCCCTGGGCTTAGGGATCGGGGAGCTGTTTTTT.